Listed below are T cell receptor beta chains from one sample, sequenced in a study of T-cell memory formation after mild COVID-19. Each CDR3 protein is one row after TCRdb ran MiXCR on the 5' RACE reads. The table lists approximately 400,000 distinct CDR3 sequences, roughly 18% of them singletons. Sequenced sample: PBMCs or a T cell subset sorted from them (not recorded which). The receptors stem from a man between 18 and 35 years old who had mild COVID-19 (a few samples of this study predate the infection). Cell type and time point are not known. The CDR3 runs from the conserved cysteine through the conserved F or W. The D gene is left open where the match is weak. Rows may omit the clone size; those that give it use once, few, many or a size class.

-	many	TRBV5-4	TRBJ2-4	TGTGCCAGCAGCGATCGCTCCGGGACATTTGACATTCAGTACTTC	CASSDRSGTFDIQYF
TRBD2	-	TRBV20-1	TRBJ2-7	TGCAGTGCGGACGTAGCGGGCCGTCCTTCCTACGAGCAGTACTTC	CSADVAGRPSYEQYF
-	-	TRBV6-2/TRBV6-3	TRBJ2-1	TGTGCCAGCGGAGGGGTGTCGACTCGGCGGTTCTTC	CASGGVSTRRFF
-	-	TRBV29-1	TRBJ1-2	TGCAGCGTTGCGGGCTACACCTTC	CSVAGYTF
TRBD2	many	TRBV7-2	TRBJ2-5	TGTGCCAGCAGGCAAACTAGCGGGGGGGGCCAGACCCAGTACTTC	CASRQTSGGGQTQYF
TRBD1	few	TRBV6-1	TRBJ1-2	TGTGCCAGCAGTGACCGGGACAGGGACTATGGCTACACCTTC	CASSDRDRDYGYTF
-	few	TRBV7-2	TRBJ1-2	TGTGCCAGCAGCCTAACCCCAGGGTGGAGCTATGGCTACACCTTC	CASSLTPGWSYGYTF
TRBD1	-	TRBV18	TRBJ2-5	TGTGCCAGCTCACGATTCGAGGGGGCGCGAGCAGAGACCCAGTACTTC	CASSRFEGARAETQYF
TRBD1	-	TRBV4-3	TRBJ1-5	TGCGCCAGCAGCCACTACAGGGGTGGTAATCAGCCCCAGCATTTT	CASSHYRGGNQPQHF
-	-	TRBV6-1	TRBJ1-5	TGTGCCAGCAGTGAACCCCTTCGACAGCCCCAGCATTTT	CASSEPLRQPQHF
TRBD2	-	TRBV9	TRBJ2-1	TGTGCCAGCAGCGTGACTAGCGGGGACAATGAGCAGTTCTTC	CASSVTSGDNEQFF
-	few	TRBV10-3	TRBJ2-5	TGTGCCATCAGTCTAGCTGGGGGGGCCGGCCAAGAGACCCAGTACTTC	CAISLAGGAGQETQYF
-	-	TRBV6-5	TRBJ2-2	TGTGCCAGCAGTTACTGGGGAGGAGAGACCGGGGAGCTGTTTTTT	CASSYWGGETGELFF
-	few	TRBV6-6	TRBJ1-2	TGTGCCAGCAGTTATACGATCCATTATGGCTACACCTTC	CASSYTIHYGYTF
TRBD1	-	TRBV12-3/TRBV12-4	TRBJ2-7	TGTGCCAGCAGTTTAAACCCAGGGGGAACCAGCTACGAGCAGTACTTC	CASSLNPGGTSYEQYF
-	many	TRBV18	TRBJ1-6	TGTGCCAGCTCACCACCGAATTCAGATTTGAATAATTCACCCCTCCACTTT	CASSPPNSDLNNSPLHF
-	-	TRBV4-2	TRBJ2-3	TGTGCCAGCAGCCTAAGATCGGAGGGGGGCGGGTTACGCACAGATACGCAGTATTTT	CASSLRSEGGGLRTDTQYF
-	many	TRBV6-2/TRBV6-3	TRBJ1-1	TGTGCCAGCACCGACACCGCCATGAACACTGAAGCTTTCTTT	CASTDTAMNTEAFF
-	-	TRBV19	TRBJ1-1	TGTGCCAGTAGTCTAGAGGGTCTTGAAGCTTTCTTT	CASSLEGLEAFF
-	-	TRBV5-6	TRBJ1-1	TGTGCCAGCAGCACAAGGGAGGTTGCAGCTGAAGCTTTCTTT	CASSTREVAAEAFF
TRBD1	-	TRBV7-2	TRBJ2-7	TGTGCCAGCAGCCCGGGGACAGGGGGTGGCTACGAGCAGTACTTC	CASSPGTGGGYEQYF
-	-	TRBV7-3	TRBJ1-1	TGTGCCAGCAGCTTAACAGGTGTGGAGGTGAACACTGAAGCTTTCTTT	CASSLTGVEVNTEAFF
TRBD2	few	TRBV12-3/TRBV12-4	TRBJ2-3	TGTGCCAGCAGTTCAACTAGCGGGGGCCGACTCTACCTCGTGTATTTT	CASSSTSGGRLYLVYF
-	-	TRBV11-2	TRBJ1-4	TGTGCCAGCAGACCTAGACAGATCGCAACTAATGAAAAACTGTTTTTT	CASRPRQIATNEKLFF
TRBD2	-	TRBV7-9	TRBJ2-5	TGTGCCAGTGGACTAGCGGGGGTTGTTTCGGAGACCCAGTACTTC	CASGLAGVVSETQYF
-	few	TRBV7-8	TRBJ1-2	TGTGCCAGCAGCTTAGCGCACAGGGACTATGGCTACACCTTC	CASSLAHRDYGYTF
TRBD1	few	TRBV3-1	TRBJ2-5	TGTGCCAGCAGCCCGGACAGGGAGTGGGCCCAGTACTTC	CASSPDREWAQYF
-	few	TRBV18	TRBJ2-5	TGTGCCAGCTCACCACCGACGGCGGGGCGGGGAGAGACCCAGTACTTC	CASSPPTAGRGETQYF
TRBD1	many	TRBV4-2	TRBJ2-1	TGTGCCAGCAGCCAATTCACAGGGGGCCAGTCCTACAATGAGCAGTTCTTC	CASSQFTGGQSYNEQFF
-	-	TRBV7-2	TRBJ2-5	TGTGCCAGCAGCTTAGCTTCCCGGGGGACCCAGTACTTC	CASSLASRGTQYF
TRBD1	-	TRBV12-3/TRBV12-4	TRBJ2-1	TGTGCCAGCAGAAGGACAGGGGGTGAGCAGTTCTTC	CASRRTGGEQFF
-	-	TRBV21-1	TRBJ1-5	TGTGCCAGTAAGAAACAGGGGGCTCCGAATCAGCCCCAGCATTTT	CASKKQGAPNQPQHF
-	-	TRBV6-5	TRBJ1-4	TGTGCCAGCAGTTACCGGTCCCGGGCGAATGAAAAACTGTTTTTT	CASSYRSRANEKLFF
-	-	TRBV6-2/TRBV6-3	TRBJ1-5	TGTGCCAGCAGTTACTGGCGGGGGAACAATCAGCCCCAGCATTTT	CASSYWRGNNQPQHF
-	few	TRBV7-9	TRBJ2-1	TGTGCCAGCAGTCAACTAGCCTGGGGGGTTGGTGGAGGTGGTGAGCAGTTCTTC	CASSQLAWGVGGGGEQFF
-	-	TRBV27	TRBJ2-2	TGTGCCAGCAGTCCCAAACGGGGCACCGGGGAGCTGTTTTTT	CASSPKRGTGELFF
-	-	TRBV7-9	TRBJ2-1	TGTGCCAGCAGCCCGCCACCGGGGGCGGGGAATGAGCAGTTCTTC	CASSPPPGAGNEQFF
TRBD1	-	TRBV7-6	TRBJ1-1	TGTGCCAGCAGCTTTCACAAGGGACAGGGGAACACTGAAGCTTTCTTT	CASSFHKGQGNTEAFF
-	once	TRBV7-9	TRBJ2-7	TGTGCCAGCAGCCGACTGGCATGGGACGAGCAGTACTTC	CASSRLAWDEQYF
-	few	TRBV7-3	TRBJ1-1	TGTGCCAGCAGCTCTCAGGGGTCCATGAACACTGAAGCTTTCTTT	CASSSQGSMNTEAFF
-	few	TRBV12-3/TRBV12-4	TRBJ2-5	TGTGCCAGCAGCCAGGAGGGGACCCAGTACTTC	CASSQEGTQYF
TRBD1	-	TRBV7-9	TRBJ1-2	TGTGCCAGCAGCTTTGGGACAGGGGGCCCCCAGGCATCGGGCTACACCTTC	CASSFGTGGPQASGYTF
-	few	TRBV9	TRBJ2-5	TGTGCCAGCAGCGTAGATAGGGACCCCCAGTACTTC	CASSVDRDPQYF
TRBD1	-	TRBV3-1	TRBJ1-1	TGTGCCAGCAGAAAGAATCCGGACAGGGGGCTGAACACTGAAGCTTTCTTT	CASRKNPDRGLNTEAFF
-	-	TRBV4-3	TRBJ1-2	TGCGCCAGCAGCCAAGGACGGGGCGGTTCCTATGGCTACACCTTC	CASSQGRGGSYGYTF